This T cell receptor (beta chain) was identified during a study of blood T cell repertoires in COVID-19. The V gene's germline CDR1 is MNHEY and CDR2 SVGAGI. The CDR3 is made up of 14 amino acids. With V trimmed by 5 bases and J by 1 base, 4 bases remained unmatched. The protocol was immunoSEQ multiplex PCR, while the TCRdb copy is restricted to in-frame clones and leaves out a portion. The table records around 170,000 clones, 83% of them present only once. The receptor's source is a woman between 40 and 50 years old with acute or convalescent COVID-19. Input material: peripheral blood. V and J are TRBV6-5 and TRBJ1-1, with 7 bases fitting TRBD1. The CDR3 is CASSRGQTNTEAFF. As DNA, the CDR3 is TGTGCCAGCAGTCGGGGACAGACGAACACTGAAGCTTTCTTT.